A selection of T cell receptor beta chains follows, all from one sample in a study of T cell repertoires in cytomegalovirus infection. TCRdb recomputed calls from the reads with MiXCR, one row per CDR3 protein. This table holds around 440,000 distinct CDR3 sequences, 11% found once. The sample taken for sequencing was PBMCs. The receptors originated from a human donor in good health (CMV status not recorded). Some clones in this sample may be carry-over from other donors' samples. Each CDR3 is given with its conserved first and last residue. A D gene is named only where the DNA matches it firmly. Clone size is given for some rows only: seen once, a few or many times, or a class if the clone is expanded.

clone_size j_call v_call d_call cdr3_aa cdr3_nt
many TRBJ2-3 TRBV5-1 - CASSTGSDTQYF TGCGCCAGCAGCACCGGATCAGATACGCAGTATTTT
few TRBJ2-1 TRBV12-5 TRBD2 CASGLVLAGGPLNEQFF TGTGCTAGTGGTTTGGTACTAGCGGGAGGGCCGTTGAATGAGCAGTTCTTC
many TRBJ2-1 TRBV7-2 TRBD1 CASSFSGTGSYNEQFF TGTGCCAGCAGCTTTTCCGGGACAGGTTCCTACAATGAGCAGTTCTTC
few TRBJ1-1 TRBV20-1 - CSATNGNTEAFF TGCAGTGCTACGAACGGGAACACTGAAGCTTTCTTT
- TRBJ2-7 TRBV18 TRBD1 CASSQGTGVTYEQYF TGTGCCAGCTCGCAGGGGACAGGGGTTACATACGAGCAGTACTTC
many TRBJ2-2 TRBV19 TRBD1 CASRTGGPRTGELFF TGTGCCAGCCGGACAGGGGGCCCCCGCACCGGGGAGCTGTTTTTT
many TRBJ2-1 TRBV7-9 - CASLLGLANEQFF TGTGCCAGCCTCCTCGGTTTGGCCAATGAGCAGTTCTTC
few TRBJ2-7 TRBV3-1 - CASSQDTRIEQYF TGTGCCAGCAGCCAAGATACCCGGATCGAGCAGTACTTC
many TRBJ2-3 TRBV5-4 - CASMVGVSTDTQYF TGTGCCAGCATGGTGGGAGTCAGCACAGATACGCAGTATTTT
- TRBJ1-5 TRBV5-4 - CASSLEFEQPQHF TGTGCCAGCAGCTTGGAGTTTGAGCAACCCCAGCATTTT
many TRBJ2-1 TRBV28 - CASSSTSSSYNEQFF TGTGCCAGCAGTTCCACGAGCAGCTCCTACAATGAGCAGTTCTTC
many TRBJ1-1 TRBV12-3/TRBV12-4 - CASSSPSRGRKAFF TGTGCCAGCAGTTCCCCTAGCAGGGGAAGGAAAGCTTTCTTT
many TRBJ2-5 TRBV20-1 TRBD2 CSAIDEYGGLAGGPRETQYF TGCAGTGCTATAGACGAATACGGGGGACTAGCGGGAGGGCCACGGGAGACCCAGTACTTC
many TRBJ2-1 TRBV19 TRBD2 CASSIDSGTSGRIHYNEQFF TGTGCCAGTAGTATAGATTCGGGGACTAGCGGGAGGATACACTACAATGAGCAGTTCTTC
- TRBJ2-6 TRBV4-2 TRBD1 CASSPRQGQSSGANVLTF TGTGCCAGCAGCCCGAGACAGGGACAGAGCTCTGGGGCCAACGTCCTGACTTTC
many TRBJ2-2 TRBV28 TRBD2 CASRVAGVNTGELFF TGTGCCAGCAGGGTAGCGGGAGTCAACACCGGGGAGCTGTTTTTT
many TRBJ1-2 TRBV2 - CASSGRTEYGYTF TGTGCCAGCAGTGGGCGGACGGAATATGGCTACACCTTC